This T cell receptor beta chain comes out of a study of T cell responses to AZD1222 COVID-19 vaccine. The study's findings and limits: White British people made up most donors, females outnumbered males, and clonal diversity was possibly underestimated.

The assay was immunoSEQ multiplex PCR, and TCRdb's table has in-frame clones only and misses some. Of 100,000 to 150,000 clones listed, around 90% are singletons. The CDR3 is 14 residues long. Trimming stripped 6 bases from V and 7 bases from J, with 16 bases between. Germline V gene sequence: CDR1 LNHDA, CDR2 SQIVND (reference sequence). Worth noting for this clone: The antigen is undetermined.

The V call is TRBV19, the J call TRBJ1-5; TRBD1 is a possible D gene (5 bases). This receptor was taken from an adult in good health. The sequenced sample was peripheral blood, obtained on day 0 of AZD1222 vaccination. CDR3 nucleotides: TGTGCCAGTAGGGCCTCGCAGGGCGGGCAGCCCCAGCATTTT. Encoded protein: CASRASQGGQPQHF.